Listed here are 9 T cell receptor beta chains from one sample, sequenced in a study of a mutant IDH1 vaccine in newly diagnosed glioma. Generated by immunoSEQ multiplex PCR, the TCRdb table keeps only in-frame clones and is missing some. The data contain 33,000 or so clones, 79% of them singletons. Time point in this sample: week 35, safety follow-up. Every vaccine dose comprised 300 ug of mutant IDH1 20-mer peptide plus topical imiquimod. These receptors' antigens are unknown. Here the sequenced sample was PBMCs, taken from a glioma patient whose treatment included an IDH1 peptide vaccine. These receptor sequences come from a woman aged 25 to 45 with glioma. Some clones in this sample may be carry-over from other donors' samples.

This chain connects TRBV19 to TRBJ1-1, with D uncertain. This CDR3 contains 13 residues. CDR1 and CDR2 from the germline V gene are LNHDA and SQIVND (reference sequence). Trimming shortened V by 5 bases and J by 1 base, and 8 bases separated the two germline ends. The CDR3 loop is CASSFMGNTEAFF. The CDR3, as DNA: TGTGCCAGTAGTTTCATGGGGAACACTGAAGCTTTCTTT.

The chain uses TRBV27 and TRBJ2-1, with 16 bases identical to TRBD2. V was pared by 5 bases and J by 0 bases, with 4 bases of the junction left unmatched. Germline CDR1 is MNHEY and CDR2 is SMNVEV (reference sequence). There are 18 residues in the CDR3. The CDR3 reads CASSGTSGRGSSYNEQFF. The CDR3 DNA reads TGTGCCAGCAGTGGGACTAGCGGGAGGGGAAGCTCCTACAATGAGCAGTTCTTC.

The gene calls are TRBV6-6 and TRBJ1-5, with D hard to call. V lost 7 bases and J lost 0, with 16 bases in between. This CDR3 has 16 residues. The germline V gene has CDR1 MNHNY and CDR2 SVGAGI (reference sequence). CDR3 in DNA: TGTGCCAGCAAATCGTCAAGGGCAGATAGCAATCAGCCCCAGCATTTT. Translation gives CASKSSRADSNQPQHF.

This chain uses TRBV5-1 with TRBJ1-1, with D unclear. The CDR3 runs 13 residues. V was trimmed by 0 bases and J by 1 base, leaving 4 bases between them. Germline CDR1 SGHRS, CDR2 YFSETQ. This chain's CDR3 is CASSLGANTEAFF. The DNA for the CDR3 is TGCGCCAGCAGCTTGGGAGCGAACACTGAAGCTTTCTTT. Together with reference TRBV5-1 and TRBJ1-1, the CDR3 gives the full variable domain: KAGVTQTPRYLIKTRGQQVTLSCSPISGHRSVSWYQQTPGQGLQFLFEYFSETQRNKGNFPGRFSGRQFSNSRSEMNVSTLELGDSALYLCASSLGANTEAFFGQGTRLTVV.

This clone was observed a few times. The chain recombines TRBV5-4 with TRBJ2-2; D is uncertain. Trimming left V 2 bases short and J 1 base short, with 9 bases between. The CDR3 contains 15 residues. Germline V gene data show CDR1 as SGHNT and CDR2 as YYREEE (reference sequence). CDR3 in amino acids: CASSFLTENTGELFF. The CDR3 DNA reads TGTGCCAGCAGCTTTCTCACAGAGAACACCGGGGAGCTGTTTTTT.

J is TRBJ1-5 and V is TRBV15; TRBD1 is a possible D gene (5 bases). Trimming left V 0 bases short and J 6 bases short, with 12 bases between. CDR1 is LNHNV, CDR2 YYDKDF, per germline (reference sequence). This CDR3 has 15 amino acids. CDR3 in amino acids: CATSRDPTGAQPQHF. The DNA of the CDR3 is TGTGCCACCAGCAGAGATCCCACAGGAGCTCAGCCCCAGCATTTT. The full variable domain, with the rest looked up from reference TRBV15 and TRBJ1-5, is DAMVIQNPRYQVTQFGKPVTLSCSQTLNHNVMYWYQQKSSQAPKLLFHYYDKDFNNEADTPDNFQSRRPNTSFCFLDIRSPGLGDTAMYLCATSRDPTGAQPQHFGDGTRLSIL.

The V gene is TRBV19, the J gene TRBJ1-5; D uncertain. The ends were cut back, 0 bases at V and 0 bases at J, with 6 bases in the middle. This CDR3 spans 15 amino acids. Per germline, CDR1 LNHDA and CDR2 SQIVND (reference sequence). In DNA form, the CDR3 reads TGTGCCAGTAGTATAGATCTAGATAGCAATCAGCCCCAGCATTTT. Protein sequence: CASSIDLDSNQPQHF.

The chain carries TRBV7-9 and TRBJ2-5; TRBD2 agrees at 7 bases. V was pared by 5 bases and J by 5 bases, with 8 bases of the junction left unmatched. The germline V gene encodes CDR1 SEHNR and CDR2 FQNEAQ (reference sequence). The CDR3 has 14 residues. CDR3 sequence: CASSETSLGETQYF. The CDR3 DNA reads TGTGCCAGCAGCGAGACTAGCTTGGGGGAGACCCAGTACTTC.

This clone was seen a single time. A junction boundary mismatches the germline segment, possibly from a read error. The chain links TRBV7-7 to TRBJ2-5, with no clear D. Germline V gene data show CDR1 as SSHAT and CDR2 as FNYEAQ (reference sequence). The CDR3 covers 13 residues. This CDR3 is CASSSPPVETQYF. As DNA, the CDR3 is TGTGCTAGCAGCTCCCCCCCAGTCGAGACCCAGTACTTC.